The clone carrying this T cell receptor beta chain was recorded a few times. Its antigen remains unidentified. The data were obtained in a study of T-cell memory formation after mild COVID-19. Study in general: There were largely donor-specific TCR clusters.

One entry per CDR3 protein results from TCRdb running MiXCR on the 5' RACE reads. The repertoire holds a few hundred thousand distinct CDR3 sequences, with approximately 19% as singletons. Study-level findings and limits: CD4+ contracting clones lay mainly in CM and EM, CD8+ ones in EMRA. That cross-reactive memory joined was suggested by some responding clones appearing in pre-infection memory.

This TCR came from a man aged 18 to 29 who had mild COVID-19 (a few samples of this study predate the infection). Cell type and time point are not known. Sequenced material: PBMCs or a T cell subset sorted from them (not recorded which).

In nucleotides, the CDR3 is TGCAGCGTTGAAGATCGGCGGGCATTCCACGCTTCACCCCTCCACTTT. Residues: CSVEDRRAFHASPLHF. V gene TRBV29-1 combines with J gene TRBJ1-6, with D unclear. This CDR3 contains 16 residues. Trimming took off 0 bases at V and 9 bases at J, with 18 bases between the two ends. The germline V gene has CDR1 SQVTM and CDR2 ANQGSEA.